This T cell receptor (beta chain) was obtained from a study of blood T cell repertoires in COVID-19. Study at large: Among Cohort 3 donors, those recovered had two negative PCRs, clearance, or symptom resolution. PBMCs, B-cell-depleted T cells, or T cells were the source of the cDNA or gDNA that made up the material.

Participant age was roughly 18 to 90 years, and participants resided in roughly 25 US areas. Allocation to cohorts depended on clinical history reported by the participants. The CDR3 totals 16 residues. The germline V gene encodes CDR1 SEHNR and CDR2 FQNEAQ (reference sequence). V was cut by 0 bases and J by 5 bases, with 13 bases left in between. This clone was picked up a small number of times. This table comes from immunoSEQ multiplex PCR, and its TCRdb copy is limited to in-frame clones, with some not included. The table includes fewer than 250,000 clones, roughly nine tenths detected once. Material for sequencing was PBMCs or T cells enriched from blood (not recorded which). The receptor's source is a woman between 35 and 50 years old in a cohort exposed to, infected with or recovered from COVID-19 (not recorded which). The chain links TRBV7-9 to TRBJ1-4; the D is unclear. DNA for the CDR3: TGTGCCAGCAGCTTAGCGTTGGGCGGGCAAAATGAAAAACTGTTTTTT. This translates into CASSLALGGQNEKLFF. Drawing the rest from reference TRBV7-9 and TRBJ1-4, the complete variable domain is DTGVSQNPRHKITKRGQNVTFRCDPISEHNRLYWYRQTLGQGPEFLTYFQNEAQLEKSRLLSDRFSAERPKGSFSTLEIQRTEQGDSAMYLCASSLALGGQNEKLFFGSGTQLSVL.